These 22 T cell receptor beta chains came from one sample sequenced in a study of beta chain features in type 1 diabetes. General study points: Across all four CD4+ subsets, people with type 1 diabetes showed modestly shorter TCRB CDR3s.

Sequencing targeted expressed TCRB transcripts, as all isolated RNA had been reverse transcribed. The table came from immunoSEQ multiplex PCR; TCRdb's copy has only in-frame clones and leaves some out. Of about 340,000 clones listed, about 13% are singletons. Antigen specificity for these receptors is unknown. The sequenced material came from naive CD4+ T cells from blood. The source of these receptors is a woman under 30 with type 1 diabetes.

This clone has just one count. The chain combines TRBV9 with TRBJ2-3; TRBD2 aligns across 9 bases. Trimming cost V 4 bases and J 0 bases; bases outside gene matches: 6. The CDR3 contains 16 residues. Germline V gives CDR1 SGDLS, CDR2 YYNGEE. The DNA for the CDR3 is TGTGCCAGCAGCCCTTACGGGACTAGCAGCACAGATACGCAGTATTTT. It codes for CASSPYGTSSTDTQYF.

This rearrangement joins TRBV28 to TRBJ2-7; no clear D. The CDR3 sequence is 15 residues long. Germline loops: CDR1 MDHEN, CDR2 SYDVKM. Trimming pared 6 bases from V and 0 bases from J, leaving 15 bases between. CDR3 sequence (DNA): TGTGCCAGCAGACCTCCCAACAAACGCTCCTACGAGCAGTACTTC. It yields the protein CASRPPNKRSYEQYF.

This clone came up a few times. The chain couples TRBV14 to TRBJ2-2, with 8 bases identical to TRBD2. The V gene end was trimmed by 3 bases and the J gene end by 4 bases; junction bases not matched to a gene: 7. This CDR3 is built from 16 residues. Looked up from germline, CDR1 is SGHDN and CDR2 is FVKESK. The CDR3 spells CASSQAASGFTGELFF. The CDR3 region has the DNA TGTGCCAGCAGCCAGGCGGCTAGCGGGTTCACCGGGGAGCTGTTTTTT.

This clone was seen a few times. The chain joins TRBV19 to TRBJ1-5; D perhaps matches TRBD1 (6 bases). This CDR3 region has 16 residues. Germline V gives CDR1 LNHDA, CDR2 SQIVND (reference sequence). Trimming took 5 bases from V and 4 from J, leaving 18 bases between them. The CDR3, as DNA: TGTGCCAGTAGTCGTTGGCCAGGGGAAGATAATCAGCCCCAGCATTTT. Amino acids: CASSRWPGEDNQPQHF.

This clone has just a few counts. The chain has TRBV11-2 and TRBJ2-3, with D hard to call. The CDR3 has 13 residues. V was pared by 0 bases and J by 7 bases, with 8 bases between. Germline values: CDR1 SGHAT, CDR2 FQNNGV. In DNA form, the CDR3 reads TGTGCCAGCAGCTTAGATCCGTCCTATACGCAGTATTTT. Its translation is CASSLDPSYTQYF.

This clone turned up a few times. The chain's CDR3 is CASNFGSREQYF. The CDR3 DNA follows: TGTGCCAGCAACTTTGGGTCTAGGGAGCAGTACTTC. The chain joins TRBV2 to TRBJ2-7, with D hard to call. Per germline, CDR1 SNHLY and CDR2 FYNNEI. The CDR3 runs 12 residues. Trimming pared 7 bases from V and 7 bases from J, leaving 14 bases between. The full variable domain, its missing parts supplied by reference TRBV2 and TRBJ2-7, is EPEVTQTPSHQVTQMGQEVILRCVPISNHLYFYWYRQILGQKVEFLVSFYNNEISEKSEIFDDQFSVERPDGSNFTLKIRSTKLEDSAMYFCASNFGSREQYFGPGTRLTVT.

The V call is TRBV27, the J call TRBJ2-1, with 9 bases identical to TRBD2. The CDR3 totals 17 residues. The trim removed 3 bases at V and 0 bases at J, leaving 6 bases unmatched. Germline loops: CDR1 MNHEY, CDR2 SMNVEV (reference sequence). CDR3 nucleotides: TGTGCCAGCAGTTTGGCGCTAGCGGGGAGCTCCTACAATGAGCAGTTCTTC. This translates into CASSLALAGSSYNEQFF.

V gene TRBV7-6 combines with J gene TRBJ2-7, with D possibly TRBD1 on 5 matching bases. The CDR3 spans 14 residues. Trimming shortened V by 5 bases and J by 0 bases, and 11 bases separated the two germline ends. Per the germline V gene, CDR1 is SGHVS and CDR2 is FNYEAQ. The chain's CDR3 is CASSRDSNSYEQYF. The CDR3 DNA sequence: TGTGCCAGCAGCCGAGACAGTAACTCCTACGAGCAGTACTTC. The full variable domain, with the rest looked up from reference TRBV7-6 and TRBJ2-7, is GAGVSQSPRYKVTKRGQDVALRCDPISGHVSLYWYRQALGQGPEFLTYFNYEAQQDKSGLPNDRFSAERPEGSISTLTIQRTEQRDSAMYRCASSRDSNSYEQYFGPGTRLTVT.

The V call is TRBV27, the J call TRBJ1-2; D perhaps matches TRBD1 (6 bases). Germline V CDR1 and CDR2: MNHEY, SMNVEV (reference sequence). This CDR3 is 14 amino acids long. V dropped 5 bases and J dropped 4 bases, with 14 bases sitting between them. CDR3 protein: CASSPDRRSYGYTF. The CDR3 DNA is TGTGCCAGCAGTCCAGACAGGAGATCCTATGGCTACACCTTC.

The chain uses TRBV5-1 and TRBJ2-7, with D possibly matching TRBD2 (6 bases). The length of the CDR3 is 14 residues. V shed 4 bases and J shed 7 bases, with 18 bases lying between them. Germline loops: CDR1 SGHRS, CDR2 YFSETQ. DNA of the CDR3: TGCGCCAGCAGCCCCGGGATGGGGGACTGGGAGCAGTACTTC. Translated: CASSPGMGDWEQYF.

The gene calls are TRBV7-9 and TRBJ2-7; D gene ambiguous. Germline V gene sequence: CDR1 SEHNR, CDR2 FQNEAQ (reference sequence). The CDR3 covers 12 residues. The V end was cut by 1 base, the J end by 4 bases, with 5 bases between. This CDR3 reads CASSLVQYEQYF. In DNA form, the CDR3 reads TGTGCCAGCAGCTTAGTACAGTACGAGCAGTACTTC.

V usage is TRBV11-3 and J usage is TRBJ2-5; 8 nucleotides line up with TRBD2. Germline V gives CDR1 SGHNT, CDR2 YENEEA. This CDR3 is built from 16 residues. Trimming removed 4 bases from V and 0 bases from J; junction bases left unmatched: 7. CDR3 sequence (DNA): TGTGCCAGCAGCTACCCACGCGGGAGGAACCAAGAGACCCAGTACTTC. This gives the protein CASSYPRGRNQETQYF.

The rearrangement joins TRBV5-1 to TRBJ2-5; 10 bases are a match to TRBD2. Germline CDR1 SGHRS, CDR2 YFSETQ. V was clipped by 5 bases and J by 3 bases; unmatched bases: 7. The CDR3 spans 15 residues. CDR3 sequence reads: CASSSSGTSEETQYF. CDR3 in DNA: TGCGCCAGCAGTAGTTCCGGGACTAGCGAAGAGACCCAGTACTTC.

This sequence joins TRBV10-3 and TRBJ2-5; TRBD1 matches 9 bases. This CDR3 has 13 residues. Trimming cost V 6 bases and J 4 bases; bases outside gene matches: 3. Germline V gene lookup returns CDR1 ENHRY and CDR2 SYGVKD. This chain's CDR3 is CAIRTGGTETQYF. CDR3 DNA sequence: TGTGCCATCAGGACAGGGGGTACAGAGACCCAGTACTTC.

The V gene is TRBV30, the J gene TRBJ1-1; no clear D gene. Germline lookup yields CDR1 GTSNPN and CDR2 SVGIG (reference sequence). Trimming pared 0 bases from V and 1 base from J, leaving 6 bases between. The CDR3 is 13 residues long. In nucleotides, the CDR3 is TGTGCCTGGAGTGTACTCCAGAACACTGAAGCTTTCTTT. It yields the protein CAWSVLQNTEAFF.

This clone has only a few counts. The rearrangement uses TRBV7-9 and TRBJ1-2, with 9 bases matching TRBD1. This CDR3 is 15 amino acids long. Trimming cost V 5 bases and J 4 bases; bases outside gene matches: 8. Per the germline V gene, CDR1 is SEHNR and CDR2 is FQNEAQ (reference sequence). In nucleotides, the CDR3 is TGTGCCAGCAGCACCCAGACAGGGGGGGGCTATGGCTACACCTTC. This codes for CASSTQTGGGYGYTF. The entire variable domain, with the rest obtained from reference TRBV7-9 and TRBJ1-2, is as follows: DTGVSQNPRHKITKRGQNVTFRCDPISEHNRLYWYRQTLGQGPEFLTYFQNEAQLEKSRLLSDRFSAERPKGSFSTLEIQRTEQGDSAMYLCASSTQTGGGYGYTFGSGTRLTVV.

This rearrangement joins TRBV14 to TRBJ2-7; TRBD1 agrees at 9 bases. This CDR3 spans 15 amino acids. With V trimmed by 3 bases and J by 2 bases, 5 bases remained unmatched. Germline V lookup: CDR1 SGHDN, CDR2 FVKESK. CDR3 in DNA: TGTGCCAGCAGCCAGACAGGGGGGAGGACCTACGAGCAGTACGTC. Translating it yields CASSQTGGRTYEQYV.

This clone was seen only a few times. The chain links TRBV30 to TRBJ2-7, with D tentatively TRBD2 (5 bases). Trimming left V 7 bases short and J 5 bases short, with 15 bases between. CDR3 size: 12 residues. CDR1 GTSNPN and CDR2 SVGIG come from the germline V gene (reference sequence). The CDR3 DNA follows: TGTGCCTTTTCACCGGACTTGGACGAGCAGTACTTC. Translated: CAFSPDLDEQYF.

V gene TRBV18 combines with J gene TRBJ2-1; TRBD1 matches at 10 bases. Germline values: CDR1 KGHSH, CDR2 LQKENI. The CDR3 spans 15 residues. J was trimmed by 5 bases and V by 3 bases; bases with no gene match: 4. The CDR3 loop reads CASSPRQGADNEQFF. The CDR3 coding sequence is TGTGCCAGCTCACCCCGACAGGGGGCGGACAATGAGCAGTTCTTC. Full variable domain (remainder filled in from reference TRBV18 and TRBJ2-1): NAGVMQNPRHLVRRRGQEARLRCSPMKGHSHVYWYRQLPEEGLKFMVYLQKENIIDESGMPKERFSAEFPKEGPSILRIQQVVRGDSAAYFCASSPRQGADNEQFFGPGTRLTVL.

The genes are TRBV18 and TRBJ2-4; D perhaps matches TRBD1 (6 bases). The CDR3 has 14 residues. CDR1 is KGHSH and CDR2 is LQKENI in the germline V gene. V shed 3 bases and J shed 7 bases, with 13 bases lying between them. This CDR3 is CASSPLDSLNIQYF. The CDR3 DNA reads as TGTGCCAGCTCACCTCTGGACAGCTTGAACATTCAGTACTTC.

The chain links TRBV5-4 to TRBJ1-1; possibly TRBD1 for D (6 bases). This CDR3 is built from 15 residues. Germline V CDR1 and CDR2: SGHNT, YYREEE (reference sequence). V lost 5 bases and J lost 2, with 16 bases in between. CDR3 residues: CASSNRVQLNTEAFF. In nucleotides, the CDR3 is TGTGCCAGCAGTAACAGGGTTCAACTTAACACTGAAGCTTTCTTT.

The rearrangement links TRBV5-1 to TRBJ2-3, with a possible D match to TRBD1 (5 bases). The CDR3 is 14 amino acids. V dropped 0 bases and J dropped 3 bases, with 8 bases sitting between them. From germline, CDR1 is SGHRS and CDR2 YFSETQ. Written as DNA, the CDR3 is TGCGCCAGCAGCTTGGCCGCAGGGACAGATACGCAGTATTTT. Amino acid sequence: CASSLAAGTDTQYF.